The 27 T cell receptor beta chains listed next were all sequenced from one sample in a study of T cells in Graves' hyperthyroidism and ophthalmopathy. The investigators amplified TCR beta CDR3 regions from RNA transcripts. The TCR CDR3 was amplified in a first-round RT-PCR using the HTBI primer set. Using its own MiXCR run on the multiplex PCR reads, TCRdb lists one record per CDR3 protein. The sample lists about 500,000 distinct CDR3 sequences; over 15% were seen once. The sequenced sample was blood. These receptors all come from a woman aged 18-29 years with Graves' ophthalmopathy.

V usage is TRBV29-1 and J usage is TRBJ2-7; possibly TRBD2 for D (5 bases). With 5 bases removed from V and 6 bases from J, the gap between germline ends came to 8 bases. The CDR3 has 10 residues. Looked up from germline, CDR1 is SQVTM and CDR2 is ANQGSEA. CDR3 sequence: CSVRGSEQYF. CDR3 DNA sequence: TGCAGCGTTCGAGGGAGCGAGCAGTACTTC.

This clonotype was counted once. The rearrangement links TRBV7-9 to TRBJ1-6; possibly TRBD1 for D (5 bases). There are 15 residues in the CDR3. CDR1 and CDR2 (germline): SEHNR, FQNEAQ (reference sequence). Trimming cost V 1 base and J 13 bases, with 17 bases left between them. CDR3 sequence (DNA): TGTGCCAGCAGCTTAGAGTGGGACCCGGGCAAGCCCCTCCACTTT. It translates to CASSLEWDPGKPLHF.

This clonotype has just a few counts. This chain connects TRBV12-3 or TRBV12-4 to TRBJ1-2; weak D call: TRBD1 (5 bases). V dropped 6 bases and J dropped 10 bases, with 18 bases sitting between them. The length of the CDR3 is 13 residues. CDR3 in amino acids: CASSRGPGIDYTF. In DNA form, the CDR3 reads TGTGCCAGCAGCCGGGGCCCGGGTATCGACTACACCTTC.

This clonotype has just a few counts. V gene TRBV7-6 combines with J gene TRBJ1-1; 8 bases align to TRBD1. Losses at the gene ends were 5 bases for V and 3 bases for J; bases not matched to a gene: 5. Germline V gene lookup returns CDR1 SGHVS and CDR2 FNYEAQ. This CDR3 is built from 14 residues. CDR3 region: CASSPGGAYTEAFF. The CDR3 coding sequence is TGTGCCAGCAGCCCAGGGGGCGCATACACTGAAGCTTTCTTT.

This clonotype was recorded a few times. The chain is built from TRBV5-6 and TRBJ1-2, with D possibly matching TRBD1 (6 bases). The germline gives CDR1 SGHDT, CDR2 YYEEEE. Trimming removed 1 base at V and 4 bases at J, with 11 bases between. CDR3 length: 14 residues. The DNA for the CDR3 is TGTGCCAGCAGCTTGTACGACAGGCCCTATGGCTACACCTTC. Amino acids: CASSLYDRPYGYTF. Filled out from reference TRBV5-6 and TRBJ1-2, the complete variable domain reads DAGVTQSPTHLIKTRGQQVTLRCSPKSGHDTVSWYQQALGQGPQFIFQYYEEEERQRGNFPDRFSGHQFPNYSSELNVNALLLGDSALYLCASSLYDRPYGYTFGSGTRLTVV.

This clonotype appeared many times. CDR3 protein: CASSSQGAPETQYF. In DNA, the CDR3 is TGTGCCAGCAGCTCACAGGGGGCGCCAGAGACCCAGTACTTC. V gene TRBV7-2 combines with J gene TRBJ2-5; 9 bases match TRBD1. This CDR3 has 14 amino acids. The germline CDR1 and CDR2 sequences are SGHTA and FQGNSA. V lost 4 bases and J lost 4; bases outside the gene matches: 4.

This clonotype came up many times. The chain carries TRBV11-1 and TRBJ2-7; no definite D call. CDR3 size: 11 residues. The V and J ends lost 3 bases and 6 bases respectively, with 6 bases between them. CDR1 is SGHAT and CDR2 is FQDESV in the germline V gene (reference sequence). CDR3 bases: TGTGCCAGCAGCTTCGACGGCGAGCAGTACTTC. As protein: CASSFDGEQYF.

In its sample, this clonotype was seen many times. This chain connects TRBV6-1 to TRBJ2-7; 9 bases match TRBD2. Germline trimming cut 4 bases from V and 2 bases from J; bases unmatched to any gene: 6. The CDR3 runs 15 residues. Germline-derived CDR1 and CDR2 are MNHNS and SASEGT. The CDR3 is CASSVLAGGTYEQYF. The CDR3 region has the DNA TGTGCCAGCAGTGTTCTGGCGGGAGGGACCTACGAGCAGTACTTC.

This clonotype was counted many times. The chain is built from TRBV20-1 and TRBJ1-2, with TRBD1 matching 8 bases. CDR1 is DFQATT and CDR2 is SNEGSKA in the germline V gene (reference sequence). V was clipped by 3 bases and J by 4 bases; unmatched bases: 4. The CDR3 is made up of 13 amino acids. The CDR3 region has the DNA TGCAGTGCTAGCGCGGACAGGGCCTATGGCTACACCTTC. The encoded protein is CSASADRAYGYTF.

The chain has TRBV20-1 and TRBJ1-2; tentatively, D is TRBD1 (6 bases). The germline V and J ends were trimmed by 6 bases and 3 bases, with 17 bases remaining between them. In germline, CDR1 is DFQATT, CDR2 SNEGSKA (reference sequence). The CDR3 has 14 amino acids. The chain's CDR3 is CSAKRQEGDYGYTF. The CDR3 region has the DNA TGCAGTGCCAAAAGACAGGAAGGTGACTATGGCTACACCTTC.

This clonotype was observed a few times. The V call is TRBV7-9, the J call TRBJ2-1; tentatively, D is TRBD1 or TRBD2 (6 bases each). V was pared by 2 bases and J by 2 bases, with 10 bases between. The germline V gene encodes CDR1 SEHNR and CDR2 FQNEAQ (reference sequence). CDR3 length: 15 residues. Here the CDR3 DNA reads TGTGCCAGCAGCTTAAGGGGGGAGCCCTACAATGAGCAGTTCTTC. Translating gives CASSLRGEPYNEQFF.

The chain joins TRBV7-2 to TRBJ2-2, with TRBD1 matching 7 bases. Per germline, CDR1 SGHTA and CDR2 FQGNSA. V lost 4 bases and J lost 0; bases outside the gene matches: 5. This CDR3 region has 16 residues. The CDR3 DNA reads TGTGCCAGCAGCTCAAGGGGACAGCCGAACACCGGGGAGCTGTTTTTT. Its protein product is CASSSRGQPNTGELFF.

The V call is TRBV7-2, the J call TRBJ2-1; D is possibly TRBD1 (6 bases). Germline V CDR1 and CDR2: SGHTA, FQGNSA. The CDR3 is made up of 18 amino acids. V was cut by 7 bases and J by 0 bases, with 22 bases left in between. This CDR3 is CASMSSGTPVSSYNEQFF. DNA of the CDR3: TGTGCCAGCATGTCTTCCGGGACACCAGTTAGCTCCTACAATGAGCAGTTCTTC.

The chain joins TRBV5-1 to TRBJ2-5, with 10 bases fitting TRBD1. The junction had 7 bases not matched to a gene; V was cut back by 4 bases and J by 1 base. Germline assignment: CDR1 SGHRS and CDR2 YFSETQ. The CDR3 has 16 amino acids. The CDR3 nucleotides read TGCGCCAGCAGCACCGGGACAGGGGCCCTCCAAGAGACCCAGTACTTC. This codes for CASSTGTGALQETQYF.

The rearrangement links TRBV3-1 to TRBJ2-1; TRBD2 is a possible D gene (6 bases). The CDR3 totals 16 residues. Germline lookup yields CDR1 LGHDT and CDR2 YNNKEL (reference sequence). Trimming stripped 0 bases from V and 9 bases from J, with 18 bases between. CDR3 residues: CASSQERVSGGGEQFF. The CDR3 nucleotides are TGTGCCAGCAGCCAAGAAAGGGTTAGCGGCGGAGGTGAGCAGTTCTTC.

This clonotype was picked up a small number of times. This sequence joins TRBV3-1 and TRBJ2-1; weak D call: TRBD2 (6 bases). From germline, CDR1 is LGHDT and CDR2 YNNKEL (reference sequence). With 4 bases removed from V and 0 bases from J, the gap between germline ends came to 16 bases. The CDR3 spans 17 residues. As DNA, the CDR3 is TGTGCCAGCAGCCCCCTACTAGCTTCTAGCTCCTACAATGAGCAGTTCTTC. This codes for CASSPLLASSSYNEQFF.

This clonotype was found many times. The chain has TRBV28 and TRBJ1-1; D gene ambiguous. Germline assignment: CDR1 MDHEN and CDR2 SYDVKM. V was cut by 2 bases and J by 5 bases, with 18 bases left in between. The CDR3 loop spans 16 amino acids. This CDR3 reads CASSLIGRNDGTEAFF. The DNA of the CDR3 is TGTGCCAGCAGTTTAATCGGGCGCAACGACGGGACTGAAGCTTTCTTT. Full variable domain (missing parts from reference TRBV28 and TRBJ1-1): DVKVTQSSRYLVKRTGEKVFLECVQDMDHENMFWYRQDPGLGLRLIYFSYDVKMKEKGDIPEGYSVSREKKERFSLILESASTNQTSMYLCASSLIGRNDGTEAFFGQGTRLTVV.

This clonotype was found a few times. The CDR3: CASSFAVMNTEAFF. CDR3 coding DNA: TGTGCCAGCAGCTTCGCGGTAATGAACACTGAAGCTTTCTTT. J is TRBJ1-1 and V is TRBV5-5; unclear D gene. V gave up 2 bases and J gave up 0 bases, with 8 bases separating them. The germline CDR1 and CDR2 sequences are SGHKS and YYEKEE (reference sequence). The CDR3 length is 14 residues. Supplemented by reference TRBV5-5 and TRBJ1-1, the full variable domain reads DAGVTQSPTHLIKTRGQQVTLRCSPISGHKSVSWYQQVLGQGPQFIFQYYEKEERGRGNFPDRFSARQFPNYSSELNVNALLLGDSALYLCASSFAVMNTEAFFGQGTRLTVV.

This clonotype was seen repeatedly, ten times or more. The V and J genes are TRBV28 and TRBJ2-3, with 9 bases identical to TRBD2. The V and J ends lost 2 bases and 3 bases, in that order; junction bases with no gene match: 3. Germline CDR1 and CDR2: MDHEN and SYDVKM. The CDR3 loop spans 15 amino acids. The CDR3 DNA reads TGTGCCAGCAGTTTAGCGGGGGGGCGAACAGATACGCAGTATTTT. This translates into CASSLAGGRTDTQYF.

The sample holds many counts of this clonotype. The V and J genes are TRBV11-2 and TRBJ1-1; D gene unclear. This CDR3 spans 15 amino acids. The germline V and J ends were trimmed by 5 bases and 1 base, with 14 bases remaining between them. Germline CDR1 reads SGHAT; CDR2 reads FQNNGV. The CDR3 DNA reads TGTGCCAGCAGCAAACTAACTACAGCGAACACTGAAGCTTTCTTT. This sequence encodes CASSKLTTANTEAFF.

In this sample, this clonotype turned up many times. V is TRBV30 and J is TRBJ1-5, with 7 positions matching TRBD1. V shed 2 bases and J 2 bases; nucleotides not matched to a gene: 3. The CDR3 extends over 14 amino acids. The germline V gene encodes CDR1 GTSNPN and CDR2 SVGIG (reference sequence). In DNA, the CDR3 is TGTGCCTGGAGTAGACAGGGCGGCAATCAGCCCCAGCATTTT. Its translation is CAWSRQGGNQPQHF. Supplemented by reference TRBV30 and TRBJ1-5, the full variable domain reads SQTIHQWPATLVQPVGSPLSLECTVEGTSNPNLYWYRQAAGRGLQLLFYSVGIGQISSEVPQNLSASRPQDRQFILSSKKLLLSDSGFYLCAWSRQGGNQPQHFGDGTRLSIL.

This clonotype was found many times. A read error may explain this, as a much larger clone is one base away. The CDR3 DNA sequence: TGTGCCAGCAGTTTGTACACTGAAGCTTTCTTT. Protein product: CASSLYTEAFF. The chain recombines TRBV28 with TRBJ1-1; D remains unclear. There are 11 residues in the CDR3. Trimming took off 3 bases at V and 3 bases at J, with 2 bases between the two ends. Per germline, CDR1 MDHEN and CDR2 SYDVKM. Using reference TRBV28 and TRBJ1-1 for the parts outside the CDR3, the full variable domain is DVKVTQSSRYLVKRTGEKVFLECVQDMDHENMFWYRQDPGLGLRLIYFSYDVKMKEKGDIPEGYSVSREKKERFSLILESASTNQTSMYLCASSLYTEAFFGQGTRLTVV.

This clonotype was seen at least ten times. The genes are TRBV20-1 and TRBJ2-5; possibly TRBD2 for D (6 bases). The V and J ends lost 6 bases and 5 bases respectively, with 16 bases between them. The CDR3 loop spans 13 amino acids. From germline, CDR1 is DFQATT and CDR2 SNEGSKA (reference sequence). The CDR3 sequence: CSAAGPRSETQYF. The CDR3 nucleotides read TGCAGTGCGGCGGGACCTAGGTCGGAGACCCAGTACTTC.

This clonotype was detected a few times. The V gene is TRBV15, the J gene TRBJ1-1; D unclear. Per germline, CDR1 LNHNV and CDR2 YYDKDF (reference sequence). CDR3 size: 14 residues. The V gene lost 1 base and the J gene lost 5 bases, with 11 bases spanning the gap. CDR3 nucleotides: TGTGCCACCAGCAGAGCTGTTTCCGGGACTGAAGCTTTCTTT. Its translation: CATSRAVSGTEAFF.

This clonotype occurred many times. The chain is built from TRBV18 and TRBJ2-7; the D is unclear. V lost 8 bases to trimming and J lost 0 bases, with 8 bases between them. The germline CDR1 and CDR2 sequences are KGHSH and LQKENI. The CDR3 covers 12 residues. In DNA form, the CDR3 reads TGTGCCAGCAGTCCGAGCTCCTACGAGCAGTACTTC. As protein: CASSPSSYEQYF.

This chain joins TRBV6-1 and TRBJ1-1; D perhaps matches TRBD1 (5 bases). V lost 3 bases and J 7 bases, leaving 9 bases between the germline ends. CDR3 length: 12 residues. CDR1 and CDR2 (germline): MNHNS, SASEGT. CDR3 nucleotide sequence: TGTGCCAGCAGTGAGTCGGGGGATGAAGCTTTCTTT. Translated, it gives CASSESGDEAFF.

This chain uses TRBV4-1 with TRBJ2-7, with a possible D match to TRBD2 (5 bases). The CDR3 runs to 13 residues. The germline V gene has CDR1 MGHRA and CDR2 YSYEKL. Deletions cut 1 base from V and 5 bases from J, with 9 bases between. The CDR3 DNA sequence: TGCGCCAGCAGCCAAGGGGAGAGACACGAGCAGTACTTC. Its translation: CASSQGERHEQYF.